This T cell receptor (beta chain) was captured in a study of beta chain features in type 1 diabetes. Notes on this clone: The sample holds other DNA sequences that translate to the same CDR3.

As every portion of the isolated RNA was reverse transcribed, the sequencing read expressed TCRB transcripts. This table comes from immunoSEQ multiplex PCR, and its TCRdb copy is limited to in-frame clones, with some not included. The sample shows 810,000 or so clones, 17% of them seen only once. The clonotype comes from a young woman in good health. The specimen was naive CD4+ T cells from blood.

CDR3: CASSLKGLYGYTF. CDR3 sequence (DNA): TGTGCCAGCAGTTTAAAAGGCCTCTATGGCTACACCTTC. The chain couples TRBV28 to TRBJ1-2, with D unclear. Germline lookup yields CDR1 MDHEN and CDR2 SYDVKM. The CDR3 loop spans 13 amino acids. V shed 2 bases and J shed 4 bases, with 8 bases lying between them.